Below, one TCR beta chain is given with its context. Antigen: not known. The PCR used 60 Vbeta and 13 Jbeta primers. Clones were read by immunoSEQ multiplex PCR, and TCRdb kept only the in-frame ones, dropping some. The table lists 150,000 or so clones, approximately 81% of them singletons. These data belong to a study of cytomegalovirus exposure and HLA in healthy donors. General study results and limits: A later examination showed that TCR association rates differed by HLA locus, with DRB1 most and HLA-C fewest.

There are 16 residues in the CDR3. J lost 7 bases, V lost 3 bases, and 5 bases had no gene match. Germline values: CDR1 SEHNR, CDR2 FQNEAQ (reference sequence). The gene calls are TRBV7-9 and TRBJ1-6, with 11 bases fitting TRBD1. Specimen: PBMCs. The source is a man in his late teens or twenties in good health and CMV-seronegative. The CDR3, as DNA: TGTGCCAGCAGCTTGGGGGACAGGGGGATGAATTCACCCCTCCACTTT. Its translation is CASSLGDRGMNSPLHF.